Listed below are T cell receptor beta chains from one sample, sequenced in a study of CD8+ T cells in alopecia areata. Method: immunoSEQ multiplex PCR; TCRdb's copy keeps in-frame clones and lacks some. The table records 200,000 or so clones, roughly three fifths of them present only once. Material: CD8+ T cells sorted from blood. These receptors all stem from a human donor in good health. The CDR3 runs from the conserved cysteine through the conserved F or W. A D gene is named only where the DNA matches it firmly. Size tells how often a clone was seen (once, few, many) or the class of an expanded clone, and some rows leave it out.

CASSPRASGGAVDEQFF,TGTGCCAGCAGCCCTCGGGCTAGCGGGGGGGCGGTCGATGAGCAGTTCTTC,TRBD2,TRBJ2-1,TRBV4-2,.
CASSHGLTHYEQYF,TGTGCCAGCAGCCACGGACTAACCCACTACGAGCAGTACTTC,.,TRBJ2-7,TRBV4-2,once
CASSLGVRAYEQYF,TGTGCCAGCAGCTTGGGCGTACGCGCCTACGAGCAGTACTTC,.,TRBJ2-7,TRBV5-4,.
CSVGGLEGVNTEAFF,TGCAGCGTTGGGGGCCTGGAGGGGGTAAACACTGAAGCTTTCTTT,.,TRBJ1-1,TRBV29-1,.
CASRSPGLKFQETQYF,TGTGCCAGCAGATCTCCGGGACTGAAATTTCAAGAGACCCAGTACTTC,.,TRBJ2-5,TRBV6-6,.
CSVLFVYGYTF,TGCAGCGTCCTATTCGTCTATGGCTACACCTTC,.,TRBJ1-2,TRBV29-1,.
CASSQEAGGQFF,TGCGCCAGCAGCCAGGAAGCGGGGGGCCAATTCTTC,TRBD2,TRBJ2-1,TRBV4-1,few
CASSFPGREQFF,TGTGCCAGCAGTTTCCCAGGGAGAGAGCAGTTCTTC,.,TRBJ2-1,TRBV28,once
CASSLEEETQYF,TGCGCCAGCAGCTTGGAAGAAGAGACCCAGTACTTC,.,TRBJ2-5,TRBV5-1,once
CASRPTTGGIYGYTF,TGTGCCAGCAGGCCAACCACAGGGGGAATCTATGGCTACACCTTC,TRBD1,TRBJ1-2,TRBV27,.
CASTSGAGYEQYF,TGTGCCAGCACCTCGGGGGCAGGGTACGAGCAGTACTTC,.,TRBJ2-7,TRBV13,once
CASSPDPPNEQFF,TGTGCCAGCAGCCCAGATCCCCCAAATGAGCAGTTCTTC,.,TRBJ2-1,TRBV5-4,.
CASSLQGYNEQFF,TGTGCCAGCAGCTTGCAGGGCTACAATGAGCAGTTCTTC,.,TRBJ2-1,TRBV5-6,.
CASSVQGALSTGELFF,TGTGCCAGCAGCGTTCAGGGGGCCCTGAGCACCGGGGAGCTGTTTTTT,TRBD1,TRBJ2-2,TRBV7-2,.
CASSQSMRGELFF,TGCGCCAGCAGCCAGTCAATGAGGGGGGAGCTGTTTTTT,.,TRBJ2-2,TRBV4-1,once
CASRAPGFDYGYTF,TGCGCCAGCAGAGCCCCGGGGTTCGACTATGGCTACACCTTC,.,TRBJ1-2,TRBV5-1,few
CASNRGDTEAFF,TGTGCCAGCAACAGGGGCGACACTGAAGCTTTCTTT,TRBD1,TRBJ1-1,TRBV6-5,.
CASSGFPTEAFF,TGTGCCAGCAGTGGTTTCCCCACTGAAGCTTTCTTT,.,TRBJ1-1,TRBV25-1,.
CASSPGDRGSYNEQFF,TGCGCCAGCAGCCCCGGGGACAGGGGTTCCTACAATGAGCAGTTCTTC,TRBD1,TRBJ2-1,TRBV5-1,few
CASSPGTGREQYF,TGCGCCAGCAGTCCCGGGACAGGGAGGGAGCAGTACTTC,TRBD1,TRBJ2-7,TRBV4-1,.
CASSQGQGNYEQYF,TGTGCCAGCAGCCAGGGACAGGGGAACTACGAGCAGTACTTC,TRBD1,TRBJ2-7,TRBV9,.
CATLTGQGYEQYF,TGTGCCACCTTGACGGGACAGGGCTACGAGCAGTACTTC,TRBD1,TRBJ2-7,TRBV10-3,.
CASSSGQDDATNEKLFF,TGTGCCAGCAGCTCAGGACAGGATGATGCAACTAATGAAAAACTGTTTTTT,TRBD1,TRBJ1-4,TRBV13,.
CSVGTEKSSYEQYF,TGCAGCGTTGGGACGGAAAAGAGCTCCTACGAGCAGTACTTC,.,TRBJ2-7,TRBV29-1,few
CSALGPGQGSYEQYF,TGCAGCGCTCTCGGGCCGGGACAGGGATCCTACGAGCAGTACTTC,TRBD1,TRBJ2-7,TRBV29-1,.
CASSLGTGAYEQYF,TGCGCCAGCAGCTTGGGGACAGGGGCCTACGAGCAGTACTTC,TRBD1,TRBJ2-7,TRBV5-1,few
CASSPIIGGQGEQFF,TGTGCCAGCAGCCCGATCATTGGGGGGCAGGGTGAGCAGTTCTTC,.,TRBJ2-1,TRBV7-8,.
CASSSGDGGYNEQFF,TGTGCCAGCAGCTCCGGGGACGGAGGCTACAATGAGCAGTTCTTC,.,TRBJ2-1,TRBV5-4,.
CASSVLPGQGEYEQYF,TGTGCCAGCAGCGTCTTACCGGGACAGGGGGAGTACGAGCAGTACTTC,TRBD1,TRBJ2-7,TRBV5-4,.
CSVGPPYDGGYGYTF,TGCAGCGTTGGACCCCCCTATGATGGGGGCTATGGCTACACCTTC,.,TRBJ1-2,TRBV29-1,few
CASSFWTGGNTEAFF,TGTGCCAGCAGCTTTTGGACAGGGGGGAACACTGAAGCTTTCTTT,TRBD1,TRBJ1-1,TRBV7-2,.
CSVVLGASTDTQYF,TGCAGCGTTGTGCTTGGAGCTAGCACAGATACGCAGTATTTT,.,TRBJ2-3,TRBV29-1,.
CSVARSGGDYGYTF,TGCAGCGTTGCCCGAAGCGGGGGGGACTATGGCTACACCTTC,.,TRBJ1-2,TRBV29-1,.
CSAQGGAHDTDTQYF,TGCAGCGCCCAGGGGGGGGCCCACGACACAGATACGCAGTATTTT,.,TRBJ2-3,TRBV29-1,.
CASSRTGTAVYNEQFF,TGTGCCAGCAGCCGGACCGGGACAGCTGTTTACAATGAGCAGTTCTTC,TRBD1,TRBJ2-1,TRBV27,.
CASSVAPGTQETQYF,TGTGCCAGCAGCGTAGCGCCGGGGACCCAAGAGACCCAGTACTTC,.,TRBJ2-5,TRBV9,few
CASTTLTQYF,TGTGCCAGCACTACTCTTACGCAGTATTTT,.,TRBJ2-3,TRBV13,.
CASRHPQRGGGDTQYF,TGTGCCAGCAGACACCCTCAGCGGGGGGGTGGAGATACGCAGTATTTT,TRBD2,TRBJ2-3,TRBV9,.
CASRFGGVSPLHF,TGTGCCAGCAGATTCGGAGGGGTTTCACCCCTCCACTTT,.,TRBJ1-6,TRBV14,.
CSVYPGDRGTDTQYF,TGCAGCGTCTACCCAGGGGACAGAGGCACAGATACGCAGTATTTT,TRBD1,TRBJ2-3,TRBV29-1,.
CASSFRVGGSPLHF,TGTGCCAGCAGTTTTAGAGTAGGAGGGTCACCCCTCCACTTT,.,TRBJ1-6,TRBV27,few